A selection of T cell receptor beta chains follows, all from one sample in a study of cytomegalovirus exposure and HLA in healthy donors. The data were produced by immunoSEQ multiplex PCR, yet TCRdb's version contains in-frame clones alone and is incomplete. The table includes some 130,000 clones, roughly three quarters detected once. Sequencing input: PBMCs. The receptors derive from a man in his forties or fifties in good health and CMV-seronegative. CDR3s include the opening cysteine and the closing phenylalanine or tryptophan. The order of the fields is clone size, CDR3 length, J gene, D gene, V gene, CDR3 protein, CDR3 DNA. D genes are given only for firm matches. Expanded clones are given a class, and other clones once, few, many or no size at all.

NA,15,TRBJ2-5,TRBD1,TRBV6-1,CASSATGTAQETQYF,TGTGCCAGCAGTGCGACCGGGACAGCCCAAGAGACCCAGTACTTC
NA,15,TRBJ1-4,NA,TRBV6-5,CASSYSQGTNEKLFF,TGTGCCAGCAGTTATTCACAGGGAACTAATGAAAAACTGTTTTTT
NA,15,TRBJ2-3,NA,TRBV7-9,CASSLGQGETDTQYF,TGTGCCAGCAGCTTAGGGCAGGGTGAGACAGATACGCAGTATTTT
NA,14,TRBJ2-7,NA,TRBV27,CASSLRIISYEQYF,TGTGCCAGCAGTTTGCGGATCATTTCCTACGAGCAGTACTTC
NA,13,TRBJ1-3,NA,TRBV7-9,CASSTRGGNTIYF,TGTGCCAGCAGCACCCGAGGGGGAAACACCATATATTTT
NA,14,TRBJ1-1,NA,TRBV19,CASSIAGANTEAFF,TGTGCCAGTAGTATTGCAGGGGCGAACACTGAAGCTTTCTTT
once,16,TRBJ2-1,NA,TRBV9,CASSVDEWEIYNEQFF,TGTGCCAGCAGCGTAGATGAGTGGGAGATCTACAATGAGCAGTTCTTC
NA,16,TRBJ2-5,TRBD2,TRBV7-2,CASSLAGGRFQETQYF,TGTGCCAGCAGCTTAGCGGGGGGGAGGTTTCAAGAGACCCAGTACTTC
NA,15,TRBJ2-5,NA,TRBV2,CASSGSTGLYETQYF,TGTGCCAGCAGTGGGTCGACAGGACTGTATGAGACCCAGTACTTC
NA,16,TRBJ2-1,TRBD2,TRBV9,CASSVGGSVPVNEQFF,TGTGCCAGCAGCGTAGGCGGGAGTGTCCCGGTCAATGAGCAGTTCTTC
NA,17,TRBJ2-2,TRBD2,TRBV4-1,CASSRILAGLNTGELFF,TGCGCCAGCAGCCGAATACTAGCGGGGCTAAACACCGGGGAGCTGTTTTTT
few,16,TRBJ2-7,NA,TRBV30,CAWRDPSRSGTYEQYF,TGTGCCTGGAGAGACCCAAGCCGGTCAGGGACATACGAGCAGTACTTC
NA,13,TRBJ2-7,NA,TRBV18,CASSPGANYEQYF,TGTGCCAGCTCACCGGGAGCTAACTACGAGCAGTACTTC
NA,17,TRBJ2-2,TRBD1,TRBV19,CASSIQSGTGVPGELFF,TGTGCCAGTAGTATACAATCCGGGACAGGGGTCCCCGGGGAGCTGTTTTTT
few,13,TRBJ2-1,NA,TRBV7-2,CASKTFSHNEQFF,TGTGCCAGCAAGACCTTTAGCCACAATGAGCAGTTCTTC
NA,17,TRBJ2-1,TRBD2,TRBV4-3,CASSTSSGTSGDNEQFF,TGCGCCAGCAGCACCTCAAGCGGGACTAGCGGGGACAATGAGCAGTTCTTC
NA,16,TRBJ2-1,NA,TRBV6-6,CASRGRQESSYNEQFF,TGTGCCAGCAGAGGGCGACAGGAAAGCTCCTACAATGAGCAGTTCTTC
NA,14,TRBJ2-3,NA,TRBV30,CAWREASLTDTQYF,TGTGCCTGGAGGGAAGCGAGCCTCACAGATACGCAGTATTTT
NA,15,TRBJ2-7,TRBD2,TRBV7-2,CASSLGISGGSEQYF,TGTGCCAGCAGCTTAGGCATTAGCGGGGGGTCCGAGCAGTACTTC
few,12,TRBJ2-3,NA,TRBV27,CASQTSGDTQYF,TGTGCCAGTCAGACCTCAGGGGATACGCAGTATTTT
many,13,TRBJ1-2,NA,TRBV6-1,CASSPLGHYGYTF,TGTGCCAGCAGTCCCCTGGGGCACTATGGCTACACCTTC
NA,13,TRBJ2-3,NA,TRBV6-5,CASSHGGADTQYF,TGTGCCAGCAGCCACGGAGGGGCAGATACGCAGTATTTT
NA,15,TRBJ2-3,TRBD2,TRBV7-2,CASSQPTSGADTQYF,TGTGCCAGCAGCCAGCCGACTAGCGGGGCAGATACGCAGTATTTT
NA,16,TRBJ2-1,TRBD2,TRBV4-3,CASSQGVAGDSNEQFF,TGCGCCAGCAGCCAAGGGGTAGCGGGAGATAGCAATGAGCAGTTCTTC
few,17,TRBJ2-3,TRBD2,TRBV4-3,CASSQGLAGDRTDTQYF,TGCGCCAGCAGCCAAGGACTAGCGGGGGACCGCACAGATACGCAGTATTTT
NA,16,TRBJ1-5,NA,TRBV18,CASSPNSGQGNQPQHF,TGTGCCAGCTCACCAAACTCAGGTCAGGGCAATCAGCCCCAGCATTTT
NA,15,TRBJ1-1,TRBD1,TRBV6-5,CASSSDRGFGTEAFF,TGTGCCAGCAGTTCTGACAGGGGATTTGGCACTGAAGCTTTCTTT
NA,12,TRBJ1-1,NA,TRBV12-5,CASGSGGTEAFF,TGTGCTAGTGGTTCCGGAGGAACTGAAGCTTTCTTT